A selection of T cell receptor beta chains follows, all from one sample in a study of blood T cell repertoires in COVID-19. The protocol was immunoSEQ multiplex PCR, while the TCRdb copy is restricted to in-frame clones and leaves out a portion. The sample has about 340,000 clones, 83% seen once. Sequenced sample: peripheral blood. All receptors come from a man in his thirties or forties with active or convalescent COVID-19. CDR3s include the opening cysteine and the closing phenylalanine or tryptophan. The D gene is left open where the match is weak. Clone size is given for some rows only: seen once, a few or many times, or a class if the clone is expanded.

size: .; length: 18; J: TRBJ1-2; D: .; V: TRBV2; CDR3: CASSLPPPGSGSGYGYTF; DNA: TGTGCCAGCAGTTTACCCCCGCCGGGGAGTGGCTCGGGCTATGGCTACACCTTC
size: .; length: 15; J: TRBJ1-4; D: .; V: TRBV19; CDR3: CASGTSGAGVEKLFF; DNA: TGTGCCAGTGGAACCTCAGGGGCGGGGGTTGAAAAACTGTTTTTT
size: .; length: 13; J: TRBJ1-6; D: .; V: TRBV30; CDR3: CAWSVLSGAPLHF; DNA: TGTGCCTGGAGTGTACTTAGCGGGGCACCCCTCCACTTT
size: once; length: 13; J: TRBJ1-5; D: .; V: TRBV30; CDR3: CAWSAQDNQPQHF; DNA: TGTGCCTGGAGTGCACAAGATAATCAGCCCCAGCATTTT
size: .; length: 17; J: TRBJ1-5; D: TRBD1; V: TRBV6-2/TRBV6-3; CDR3: CASSYWALGQGNQPQHF; DNA: TGTGCCAGCAGTTACTGGGCCCTGGGACAGGGGAATCAGCCCCAGCATTTT
size: .; length: 16; J: TRBJ1-2; D: .; V: TRBV14; CDR3: CASSQDNPGLRERYTF; DNA: TGTGCCAGCAGCCAAGATAATCCGGGACTCCGTGAGCGGTACACCTTC
size: few; length: 16; J: TRBJ1-3; D: .; V: TRBV5-4; CDR3: CASSELVGAGGNTIYF; DNA: TGTGCCAGCAGCGAACTAGTGGGGGCTGGTGGAAACACCATATATTTT
size: .; length: 14; J: TRBJ2-7; D: .; V: TRBV6-2/TRBV6-3; CDR3: CASSQRTSTYEQYF; DNA: TGTGCCAGCAGCCAACGGACTTCTACCTACGAGCAGTACTTC
size: .; length: 14; J: TRBJ2-3; D: TRBD2; V: TRBV7-8; CDR3: CASSLDRVGGVQYF; DNA: TGTGCCAGCAGCTTAGACAGGGTCGGGGGGGTACAGTATTTT
size: .; length: 13; J: TRBJ1-1; D: .; V: TRBV19; CDR3: CASIPDSRIGAFF; DNA: TGTGCCAGTATCCCGGACAGCCGCATAGGAGCTTTCTTT
size: few; length: 14; J: TRBJ2-7; D: TRBD2; V: TRBV19; CDR3: CASSGISGSYEQYF; DNA: TGTGCCAGTAGCGGGATTAGCGGGAGTTACGAGCAGTACTTC
size: .; length: 15; J: TRBJ1-4; D: .; V: TRBV30; CDR3: CAWSPGTGLAEKLFF; DNA: TGTGCCTGGAGTCCCGGCACAGGGTTGGCTGAAAAACTGTTTTTT
size: .; length: 15; J: TRBJ2-5; D: .; V: TRBV11-2; CDR3: CASSPQGMGQETQYF; DNA: TGTGCCAGCAGCCCACAGGGTATGGGGCAAGAGACCCAGTACTTC
size: .; length: 14; J: TRBJ2-7; D: .; V: TRBV11-2; CDR3: CASSSGLGGYEQYF; DNA: TGTGCCAGCAGCTCCGGGTTGGGGGGCTACGAGCAGTACTTC
size: .; length: 15; J: TRBJ2-3; D: TRBD2; V: TRBV5-4; CDR3: CASSYGTSATDTQYF; DNA: TGTGCCAGCAGCTACGGGACTAGCGCCACAGATACGCAGTATTTT
size: .; length: 15; J: TRBJ1-1; D: .; V: TRBV11-3; CDR3: CASSSSVRAGTEAFF; DNA: TGTGCCAGCAGCTCGTCCGTCAGGGCAGGCACTGAAGCTTTCTTT
size: .; length: 13; J: TRBJ1-2; D: TRBD1; V: TRBV12-3/TRBV12-4; CDR3: CASGRDRGHGYTF; DNA: TGTGCCAGCGGCAGGGACAGGGGGCATGGCTACACCTTC
size: few; length: 14; J: TRBJ1-5; D: .; V: TRBV6-5; CDR3: CAGGGRSSNQPQHF; DNA: TGTGCCGGGGGGGGCAGATCCAGCAATCAGCCCCAGCATTTT
size: .; length: 14; J: TRBJ1-2; D: TRBD1; V: TRBV29-1; CDR3: CSVRRPGGNYGYTF; DNA: TGCAGCGTAAGGCGTCCAGGGGGTAACTATGGCTACACCTTC
size: .; length: 14; J: TRBJ1-2; D: .; V: TRBV30; CDR3: CAWTVSTGAYGYTF; DNA: TGTGCCTGGACTGTTTCGACAGGCGCCTATGGCTACACCTTC
size: .; length: 12; J: TRBJ1-1; D: .; V: TRBV11-3; CDR3: CASSMDLKGAFF; DNA: TGTGCCAGCAGCATGGACCTAAAGGGGGCTTTCTTT
size: .; length: 17; J: TRBJ1-4; D: TRBD1; V: TRBV4-2; CDR3: CASSQDRLNRGNEKLFF; DNA: TGTGCCAGCAGCCAAGATCGGTTGAACAGGGGTAATGAAAAACTGTTTTTT
size: once; length: 14; J: TRBJ1-2; D: .; V: TRBV6-6; CDR3: CASSYSFPGAGYTF; DNA: TGTGCCAGCAGTTACTCGTTCCCGGGAGCTGGCTACACCTTC
size: .; length: 14; J: TRBJ2-1; D: TRBD1; V: TRBV6-4; CDR3: CASSEGQIYNEQFF; DNA: TGTGCCAGCAGTGAGGGACAGATCTACAATGAGCAGTTCTTC
size: .; length: 12; J: TRBJ1-2; D: .; V: TRBV12-3/TRBV12-4; CDR3: CASRLLAYGYTF; DNA: TGTGCCAGCAGGCTTTTGGCCTATGGCTACACCTTC
size: once; length: 13; J: TRBJ1-1; D: .; V: TRBV7-9; CDR3: CASSPLRGTEAFF; DNA: TGTGCCAGCAGCCCCTTGCGGGGCACTGAAGCTTTCTTT
size: .; length: 15; J: TRBJ1-4; D: .; V: TRBV4-3; CDR3: CASSTNGVLDEKLFF; DNA: TGCGCCAGCAGCACCAACGGGGTGTTGGATGAAAAACTGTTTTTT
size: .; length: 15; J: TRBJ2-1; D: TRBD2; V: TRBV30; CDR3: CAWSALAGGLGEQFF; DNA: TGTGCCTGGAGCGCACTAGCGGGGGGGCTCGGGGAGCAGTTCTTC
size: .; length: 14; J: TRBJ2-1; D: TRBD1; V: TRBV7-2; CDR3: CASSDRGLTNEQFF; DNA: TGTGCCAGCAGTGACAGGGGGCTCACAAATGAGCAGTTCTTC